Listed here are 5 T cell receptor beta chains from one sample, sequenced in a study of shared clonotypes between healthy human individuals. Repertoires were generated with immunoSEQ multiplex PCR, while TCRdb's copy carries only in-frame clones and drops some. The sample includes under 2,500,000 clones, approximately 96% of them seen just once. The sequencing sample was made of naive CD4+ T cells sorted from blood. Subset specified: CD45RA+ positively selected. The origin of the receptors is a man in his late teens or twenties in good health.

A single count supports this clone. The chain has TRBV18 and TRBJ2-2; D is possibly TRBD1 (5 bases). The CDR3 sequence is 17 residues long. In germline, CDR1 is KGHSH, CDR2 LQKENI. The V end lost 1 base, the J end lost 0 bases, and 12 bases lay between the germline ends. CDR3 residues: CASSPRRTTPNTGELFF. DNA of the CDR3: TGTGCCAGCTCACCACGTCGGACAACTCCGAACACCGGGGAGCTGTTTTTT.

The chain links TRBV28 to TRBJ2-5, with D maybe TRBD1 (6 bases). The CDR3 length is 15 residues. Trimming left V 2 bases short and J 5 bases short, with 15 bases between. Germline lookup yields CDR1 MDHEN and CDR2 SYDVKM. The CDR3: CASSLGGPGVETQYF. As DNA, the CDR3 is TGTGCCAGCAGTTTAGGGGGTCCAGGGGTTGAGACCCAGTACTTC.

The chain uses TRBV6-5 and TRBJ1-2; TRBD1 is a possible D gene (5 bases). This CDR3 contains 13 residues. The germline CDR1 and CDR2 sequences are MNHEY and SVGAGI. The germline V and J ends were trimmed by 5 bases and 4 bases, with 11 bases remaining between them. This CDR3 is CASSRQSSYGYTF. In nucleotides, the CDR3 is TGTGCCAGCAGTCGACAGAGCTCCTATGGCTACACCTTC.

This clone was found a few times. The chain couples TRBV7-2 to TRBJ2-7; the D is unclear. Germline values: CDR1 SGHTA, CDR2 FQGNSA. Trimming stripped 0 bases from V and 7 bases from J, with 7 bases between. CDR3 length equals 12 residues. The chain's CDR3 is CASSLAAREQYF. In DNA form, the CDR3 reads TGTGCCAGCAGCTTAGCAGCTCGGGAGCAGTACTTC.

The sample holds one count of this clone. Other DNA sequences in this sample translate to the same CDR3. The rearrangement uses TRBV7-9 and TRBJ2-1, with TRBD1 as a possible D gene (6 bases). The V gene lost 5 bases and the J gene lost 12 bases, with 11 bases spanning the gap. This CDR3 is 11 amino acids long. The germline CDR1 and CDR2 sequences are SEHNR and FQNEAQ (reference sequence). Written as DNA, the CDR3 is TGTGCCAGCAGCCGGGAAGGGGGGCAGTTCTTC. This translates into CASSREGGQFF.